The T cell receptor (beta chain) described here comes from a study of blood T cell repertoires in COVID-19. Overall study: PBMCs, B-cell-depleted T cells, or T cells were the source of the cDNA or gDNA that made up the material.

The table came from immunoSEQ multiplex PCR; TCRdb's copy has only in-frame clones and leaves some out. The sample gives fewer than 250,000 clones, 84% of which show up once; 6.8% is in the top ten. This CDR3 has 16 amino acids. With 4 bases clipped from V and 4 bases from J, the junction kept 6 bases outside the gene matches. CDR1 and CDR2 (germline): SGHRS, YFSETQ. V gene TRBV5-1 combines with J gene TRBJ2-5, with 14 bases lining up with TRBD2. This sequence was found in a woman between 40 and 50 years old who had recovered from COVID-19. The source material was PBMCs or T cells enriched from blood (not recorded which). The CDR3 sequence is CASSGLAGGGGETQYF. The CDR3 bases are TGCGCCAGCAGCGGACTAGCGGGAGGCGGAGGAGAGACCCAGTACTTC.